Given below is one T cell receptor (beta chain) in context. This sample is drawn from a study of human T cells and chemical hapten exposure. Across the whole study: Weekly scalp doses of diphenylcyclopropenone were given to patients during the roughly 25-week study. After 6 days, upper back 0.01% DPC patch tests were scored.

CDR3 size: 13 residues. Trimming took off 11 bases at V and 7 bases at J, with 20 bases between the two ends. Germline CDR1 and CDR2: MDHEN and SYDVKM. In the original processing: Per-sample TCR counts ranged from about 23,224 to 750,000, median roughly 96,000. TCRdb passed the RACE reads through MiXCR, listing each CDR3 protein once. Here the V and J calls rest on TCRdb's processing, not on the authors' analysis. In the table there are about 82,000 distinct CDR3 sequences, about 10% of which are singletons. This sample's time point: patch test 1, 2 weeks after DPC sensitization. This sample's treatment: therapeutic diphenylcyclopropenone sensitization with weekly scalp DPC. The authors' total RNA extraction used unfractionated whole blood.

This TCR derives from a woman aged 45-65 years with alopecia areata. Some clones in this sample may be carry-over from other donors' samples. The sequenced sample was whole blood, obtained in connection with sensitization to the hapten diphenylcyclopropenone (DPC). The chain couples TRBV28 to TRBJ1-1, with D perhaps TRBD1 (6 bases). CDR3 amino acids: CAVPSRQGIEAFF. DNA for the CDR3: TGTGCCGTCCCCTCCCGGCAGGGGATTGAAGCTTTCTTT.